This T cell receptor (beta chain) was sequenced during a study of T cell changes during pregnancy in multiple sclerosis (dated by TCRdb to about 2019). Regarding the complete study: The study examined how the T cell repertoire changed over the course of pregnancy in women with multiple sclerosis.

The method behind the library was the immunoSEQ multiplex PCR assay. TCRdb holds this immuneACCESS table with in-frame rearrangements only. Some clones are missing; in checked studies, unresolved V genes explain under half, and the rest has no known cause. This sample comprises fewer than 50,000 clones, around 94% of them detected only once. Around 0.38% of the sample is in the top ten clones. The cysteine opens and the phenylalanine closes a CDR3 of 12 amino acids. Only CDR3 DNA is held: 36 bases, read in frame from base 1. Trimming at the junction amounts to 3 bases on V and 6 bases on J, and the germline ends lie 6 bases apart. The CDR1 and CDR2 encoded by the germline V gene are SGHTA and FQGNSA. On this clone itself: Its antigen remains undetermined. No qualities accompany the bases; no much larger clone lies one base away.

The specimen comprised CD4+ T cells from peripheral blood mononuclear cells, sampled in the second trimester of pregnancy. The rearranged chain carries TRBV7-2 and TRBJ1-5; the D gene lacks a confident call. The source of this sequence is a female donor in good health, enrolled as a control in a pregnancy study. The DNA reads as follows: TGTGCCAGCAGCTTTTCAGGTCAGCCCCAGCATTTT. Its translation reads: CASSFSGQPQHF.